Listed below are T cell receptor beta chains from one sample, sequenced in a study of blood T cell repertoires in COVID-19. Clones were read by immunoSEQ multiplex PCR, and TCRdb kept only the in-frame ones, dropping some. The sample contains roughly 420,000 clones, around 87% of which appear only once. The sequencing sample was made of PBMCs or T cells enriched from blood (not recorded which). The receptors originated from a woman between 25 and 40 years old with acute COVID-19. The CDR3 runs from the conserved cysteine through the conserved F or W. A D gene is named only where the DNA matches it firmly. The listing skips clone size in some rows; elsewhere it reads once, few, many or a size class.

j_gene: TRBJ2-1; v_gene: TRBV9; abundance: -; d_gene: TRBD2; len: 15; CDR3aa: CASSVAGGLYNEQFF; CDR3nt: TGTGCCAGCAGCGTAGCGGGGGGGCTCTACAATGAGCAGTTCTTC
j_gene: TRBJ2-2; v_gene: TRBV7-2; abundance: -; d_gene: -; len: 17; CDR3aa: CASSREPAGWNTGELFF; CDR3nt: TGTGCCAGCAGCCGGGAACCCGCGGGGTGGAACACCGGGGAGCTGTTTTTT
j_gene: TRBJ1-5; v_gene: TRBV5-1; abundance: -; d_gene: -; len: 15; CDR3aa: CASSLAGVGNQPQHF; CDR3nt: TGCGCCAGCAGCTTGGCAGGGGTGGGGAATCAGCCCCAGCATTTT
j_gene: TRBJ2-7; v_gene: TRBV30; abundance: -; d_gene: TRBD1; len: 13; CDR3aa: CAWSDEQGYEQYF; CDR3nt: TGTGCCTGGAGTGACGAACAGGGGTACGAGCAGTACTTC
j_gene: TRBJ1-1; v_gene: TRBV14; abundance: -; d_gene: -; len: 13; CDR3aa: CASSPRGGREAFF; CDR3nt: TGTGCCAGCAGCCCCCGAGGAGGCCGTGAAGCTTTCTTT
j_gene: TRBJ1-6; v_gene: TRBV9; abundance: -; d_gene: TRBD1; len: 17; CDR3aa: CASSVAPRTGERSPLHF; CDR3nt: TGTGCCAGCAGCGTAGCTCCGAGGACAGGCGAAAGGTCACCCCTCCACTTT
j_gene: TRBJ1-6; v_gene: TRBV27; abundance: -; d_gene: TRBD1; len: 14; CDR3aa: CASKGTGGNSPLHF; CDR3nt: TGTGCCAGCAAAGGGACAGGGGGAAATTCACCCCTCCACTTT
j_gene: TRBJ2-3; v_gene: TRBV24-1; abundance: -; d_gene: TRBD2; len: 17; CDR3aa: CATSGGETSPISDAQYF; CDR3nt: TGTGCCACCAGTGGGGGAGAGACTAGCCCGATCTCGGATGCGCAGTATTTT
j_gene: TRBJ1-4; v_gene: TRBV19; abundance: -; d_gene: TRBD1; len: 15; CDR3aa: CASSIGGTGYEKLFF; CDR3nt: TGTGCCAGTAGTATAGGAGGGACAGGGTATGAAAAACTGTTTTTT
j_gene: TRBJ2-1; v_gene: TRBV7-2; abundance: -; d_gene: -; len: 12; CDR3aa: CASSPAGSSLFF; CDR3nt: TGTGCCAGCAGCCCCGCCGGGTCTAGTCTGTTCTTC
j_gene: TRBJ1-3; v_gene: TRBV7-9; abundance: -; d_gene: -; len: 12; CDR3aa: CASTESGNTIYF; CDR3nt: TGTGCCAGCACTGAGTCTGGAAACACCATATATTTT
j_gene: TRBJ1-4; v_gene: TRBV5-6; abundance: -; d_gene: TRBD1; len: 14; CDR3aa: CASSPGTGSEKLFF; CDR3nt: TGTGCCAGCAGCCCAGGGACAGGGAGTGAAAAACTGTTTTTT
j_gene: TRBJ2-7; v_gene: TRBV7-9; abundance: -; d_gene: -; len: 12; CDR3aa: CASSSSPYEQYF; CDR3nt: TGTGCCAGCAGCTCCAGTCCCTACGAGCAGTACTTC
j_gene: TRBJ1-1; v_gene: TRBV15; abundance: -; d_gene: -; len: 13; CDR3aa: CATSKDRNTEAFF; CDR3nt: TGTGCCACCAGCAAGGACAGGAACACTGAAGCTTTCTTT
j_gene: TRBJ2-3; v_gene: TRBV3-1/TRBV3-2; abundance: -; d_gene: TRBD2; len: 20; CDR3aa: CASSHGTCLAGDYWGHTQYF; CDR3nt: TGTGCCAGCAGCCACGGTACGTGTCTAGCGGGGGATTACTGGGGGCATACGCAGTATTTT
j_gene: TRBJ1-2; v_gene: TRBV12-5; abundance: once; d_gene: TRBD1; len: 12; CDR3aa: CASGLSQGGYTF; CDR3nt: TGTGCTAGTGGTTTGTCACAGGGGGGGTACACCTTC
j_gene: TRBJ1-1; v_gene: TRBV27; abundance: -; d_gene: -; len: 16; CDR3aa: CASSFSATGLFTEAFF; CDR3nt: TGTGCCAGCAGTTTTAGTGCTACAGGGCTTTTCACTGAAGCTTTCTTT
j_gene: TRBJ2-5; v_gene: TRBV5-5; abundance: -; d_gene: TRBD1; len: 16; CDR3aa: CASRHDPGQGWKTQYF; CDR3nt: TGTGCCAGCAGACATGACCCGGGACAGGGATGGAAGACCCAGTACTTC
j_gene: TRBJ1-1; v_gene: TRBV5-6; abundance: -; d_gene: TRBD1; len: 17; CDR3aa: CASSLAVDRVRDTEAFF; CDR3nt: TGTGCCAGCAGCTTGGCCGTGGACAGGGTTAGGGACACTGAAGCTTTCTTT
j_gene: TRBJ1-1; v_gene: TRBV29-1; abundance: few; d_gene: -; len: 13; CDR3aa: CSVGGTPINEAFF; CDR3nt: TGCAGCGTTGGTGGGACACCGATCAATGAAGCTTTCTTT
j_gene: TRBJ2-3; v_gene: TRBV5-1; abundance: once; d_gene: TRBD1; len: 17; CDR3aa: CASSLLQDRDPTDTQYF; CDR3nt: TGCGCCAGCAGCTTGCTACAGGACAGGGACCCCACAGATACGCAGTATTTT
j_gene: TRBJ2-5; v_gene: TRBV6-4; abundance: -; d_gene: -; len: 13; CDR3aa: CASSIRFQETQYF; CDR3nt: TGTGCCAGCAGCATCAGATTCCAAGAGACCCAGTACTTC
j_gene: TRBJ2-5; v_gene: TRBV7-2; abundance: -; d_gene: -; len: 15; CDR3aa: CASSLGPGKGETQYF; CDR3nt: TGTGCCAGCAGCTTAGGTCCGGGGAAGGGAGAGACCCAGTACTTC
j_gene: TRBJ1-2; v_gene: TRBV6-5; abundance: -; d_gene: TRBD1; len: 15; CDR3aa: CASSVEQGANYGYTF; CDR3nt: TGTGCCAGCAGCGTGGAGCAGGGGGCGAACTATGGCTACACCTTC
j_gene: TRBJ2-3; v_gene: TRBV4-1; abundance: -; d_gene: -; len: 15; CDR3aa: CASSQDRGLGDTQYF; CDR3nt: TGCGCCAGCAGCCAAGATCGGGGGTTAGGGGATACGCAGTATTTT
j_gene: TRBJ2-3; v_gene: TRBV5-1; abundance: -; d_gene: -; len: 13; CDR3aa: CASSFRDTDTQYF; CDR3nt: TGCGCCAGCAGCTTCCGGGACACAGATACGCAGTATTTT
j_gene: TRBJ1-2; v_gene: TRBV20-1; abundance: -; d_gene: -; len: 11; CDR3aa: CSASSGSGYTF; CDR3nt: TGCAGTGCTAGTTCGGGGAGCGGCTACACCTTC
j_gene: TRBJ2-7; v_gene: TRBV25-1; abundance: -; d_gene: -; len: 14; CDR3aa: CASSNQNRDYEQYF; CDR3nt: TGTGCCAGCAGTAACCAAAACAGGGACTACGAGCAGTACTTC
j_gene: TRBJ2-3; v_gene: TRBV3-1/TRBV3-2; abundance: -; d_gene: -; len: 13; CDR3aa: CASSRRGSDTQYF; CDR3nt: TGTGCCAGCAGCCGTCGAGGTTCTGATACGCAGTATTTT
j_gene: TRBJ2-2; v_gene: TRBV5-1; abundance: -; d_gene: TRBD1; len: 15; CDR3aa: CASRTGDRPTGELFF; CDR3nt: TGCGCCAGCAGAACCGGGGACAGACCCACCGGGGAGCTGTTTTTT
j_gene: TRBJ2-7; v_gene: TRBV2; abundance: -; d_gene: -; len: 13; CDR3aa: CASTSSLFYEQYF; CDR3nt: TGTGCCAGCACTTCCTCGTTATTCTACGAGCAGTACTTC
j_gene: TRBJ2-1; v_gene: TRBV6-5; abundance: -; d_gene: TRBD1; len: 14; CDR3aa: CASRLTRDRGEQFF; CDR3nt: TGTGCCAGCAGACTGACCCGGGACAGGGGTGAGCAGTTCTTC
j_gene: TRBJ1-5; v_gene: TRBV7-9; abundance: few; d_gene: -; len: 11; CDR3aa: CASDNPGPQHF; CDR3nt: TGTGCCAGCGATAATCCTGGCCCCCAGCATTTT
j_gene: TRBJ2-1; v_gene: TRBV7-3; abundance: -; d_gene: -; len: 15; CDR3aa: CASSLRFEVYNEQFF; CDR3nt: TGTGCCAGCAGCTTAAGGTTCGAGGTTTACAATGAGCAGTTCTTC
j_gene: TRBJ1-6; v_gene: TRBV10-1; abundance: once; d_gene: TRBD1; len: 13; CDR3aa: CAGWTGLDSPLHF; CDR3nt: TGCGCCGGTTGGACAGGACTCGATTCACCCCTCCACTTT
j_gene: TRBJ1-2; v_gene: TRBV30; abundance: -; d_gene: -; len: 15; CDR3aa: CAWTLPRLTNYGYTF; CDR3nt: TGTGCCTGGACCTTGCCCCGCCTAACTAACTATGGCTACACCTTC
j_gene: TRBJ1-1; v_gene: TRBV15; abundance: -; d_gene: TRBD1; len: 15; CDR3aa: CATSREQGVNTEAFF; CDR3nt: TGTGCCACCAGCAGAGAACAGGGGGTGAACACTGAAGCTTTCTTT
j_gene: TRBJ2-2; v_gene: TRBV6-2/TRBV6-3; abundance: -; d_gene: TRBD2; len: 21; CDR3aa: CASSYVTSGDHLLSGTGELFF; CDR3nt: TGTGCCAGCAGTTACGTGACTAGCGGGGACCACCTACTCTCGGGCACCGGGGAGCTGTTTTTT
j_gene: TRBJ2-2; v_gene: TRBV7-2; abundance: -; d_gene: TRBD1; len: 16; CDR3aa: CASSYRDRRSTGELFF; CDR3nt: TGTGCCAGCAGCTACCGGGACAGAAGATCCACCGGGGAGCTGTTTTTT
j_gene: TRBJ1-2; v_gene: TRBV2; abundance: -; d_gene: TRBD1; len: 15; CDR3aa: CASRPARDRTGGYTF; CDR3nt: TGTGCCAGCAGACCAGCACGGGACAGGACAGGTGGCTACACCTTC
j_gene: TRBJ1-1; v_gene: TRBV6-5; abundance: -; d_gene: -; len: 13; CDR3aa: CASSRGVQGEAFF; CDR3nt: TGTGCCAGCAGTAGGGGCGTACAGGGTGAAGCTTTCTTT
j_gene: TRBJ1-4; v_gene: TRBV5-1; abundance: -; d_gene: -; len: 17; CDR3aa: CASSSGLGTPIEEKLFF; CDR3nt: TGCGCCAGCAGCTCGGGGCTCGGGACTCCGATCGAGGAAAAACTGTTTTTT
j_gene: TRBJ1-1; v_gene: TRBV7-2; abundance: few; d_gene: -; len: 13; CDR3aa: CASSFTVNTEAFF; CDR3nt: TGTGCCAGCAGCTTTACGGTGAACACTGAAGCTTTCTTT
j_gene: TRBJ1-1; v_gene: TRBV5-1; abundance: -; d_gene: -; len: 13; CDR3aa: CASSLWGVTEAFF; CDR3nt: TGCGCCAGCAGCTTGTGGGGGGTCACTGAAGCTTTCTTT
j_gene: TRBJ1-5; v_gene: TRBV19; abundance: few; d_gene: TRBD1; len: 16; CDR3aa: CASSTKDRGLSQPQHF; CDR3nt: TGTGCCAGTAGTACAAAGGACAGGGGCCTGAGTCAGCCCCAGCATTTT
j_gene: TRBJ1-1; v_gene: TRBV11-2; abundance: -; d_gene: TRBD1; len: 14; CDR3aa: CASSLDPGGLRAFF; CDR3nt: TGTGCCAGCAGCTTAGACCCAGGGGGCTTGCGGGCTTTCTTT
j_gene: TRBJ1-6; v_gene: TRBV18; abundance: -; d_gene: -; len: 15; CDR3aa: CASSPPTSGYSPLHF; CDR3nt: TGTGCCAGCTCACCACCTACCTCGGGGTATTCACCCCTCCACTTT
j_gene: TRBJ1-6; v_gene: TRBV4-1; abundance: -; d_gene: -; len: 16; CDR3aa: CASSQGPGAPNSPLHF; CDR3nt: TGCGCCAGCAGCCAAGGGCCAGGGGCTCCCAATTCACCCCTCCACTTT
j_gene: TRBJ1-5; v_gene: TRBV6-2/TRBV6-3; abundance: -; d_gene: TRBD1; len: 16; CDR3aa: CASSWDRKNSNQPQHF; CDR3nt: TGTGCCAGCAGTTGGGACAGAAAAAATAGCAATCAGCCCCAGCATTTT
j_gene: TRBJ2-7; v_gene: TRBV5-1; abundance: few; d_gene: -; len: 14; CDR3aa: CASSLQGTSYEQYF; CDR3nt: TGCGCCAGCAGCTTACAGGGAACAAGCTACGAGCAGTACTTC
j_gene: TRBJ1-1; v_gene: TRBV10-3; abundance: -; d_gene: TRBD1; len: 16; CDR3aa: CAIATGQGKGGTEAFF; CDR3nt: TGTGCCATCGCCACGGGACAGGGAAAAGGAGGCACTGAAGCTTTCTTT
j_gene: TRBJ2-1; v_gene: TRBV19; abundance: -; d_gene: TRBD2; len: 17; CDR3aa: CASSIGFGGGVYNEQFF; CDR3nt: TGTGCCAGTAGTATAGGATTTGGCGGGGGAGTTTACAATGAGCAGTTCTTC
j_gene: TRBJ2-7; v_gene: TRBV5-1; abundance: -; d_gene: TRBD1; len: 13; CDR3aa: CASSGTGAYEQYF; CDR3nt: TGCGCCAGCAGCGGGACAGGGGCCTACGAGCAGTACTTC
j_gene: TRBJ2-1; v_gene: TRBV19; abundance: -; d_gene: TRBD2; len: 15; CDR3aa: CASSFGLAVPNEQFF; CDR3nt: TGTGCCAGTAGTTTCGGACTAGCGGTACCGAATGAGCAGTTCTTC
j_gene: TRBJ2-7; v_gene: TRBV5-8; abundance: once; d_gene: TRBD1; len: 18; CDR3aa: CASSLDFGTGGKEYEQYF; CDR3nt: TGTGCCAGCAGCTTGGATTTCGGGACAGGGGGCAAGGAGTACGAGCAGTACTTC
j_gene: TRBJ1-6; v_gene: TRBV6-6; abundance: -; d_gene: -; len: 15; CDR3aa: CASSPRSQGGSPLHF; CDR3nt: TGTGCCAGCAGCCCACGCTCCCAGGGTGGATCACCCCTCCACTTT
j_gene: TRBJ2-1; v_gene: TRBV11-2; abundance: -; d_gene: -; len: 14; CDR3aa: CASSFERAKGRGFF; CDR3nt: TGTGCCAGCAGCTTCGAGAGAGCGAAAGGGCGGGGGTTCTTC
j_gene: TRBJ2-3; v_gene: TRBV29-1; abundance: few; d_gene: TRBD2; len: 14; CDR3aa: CSVYQAGGTDTQYF; CDR3nt: TGCAGCGTGTATCAAGCGGGGGGTACAGATACGCAGTATTTT
j_gene: TRBJ1-6; v_gene: TRBV2; abundance: -; d_gene: -; len: 15; CDR3aa: CASSGGGTYNSPLHF; CDR3nt: TGTGCCAGCAGTGGGGGGGGGACCTATAATTCACCCCTCCACTTT
j_gene: TRBJ2-1; v_gene: TRBV27; abundance: -; d_gene: TRBD2; len: 18; CDR3aa: CASTSGTSGGAVYNEQFF; CDR3nt: TGTGCCAGCACCTCCGGGACTAGCGGGGGGGCAGTCTACAATGAGCAGTTCTTC